The 21 T cell receptor beta chains below come from one sample, sequenced in a study of T cell clones after liver transplantation. Some clones are missing from TCRdb's copy, which holds only in-frame ones; the method was immunoSEQ multiplex PCR. This sample yields tens of thousands of clones, of which about 84% are seen a single time; less than 0.6% belongs to the top ten. The sequencing here drew on CD4+ T cells from blood, taken 46 months after liver transplant. The receptors shown here come from a human patient who received a liver transplant. A share of the T cells may be of graft donor origin.

The chain employs TRBV6-5 and TRBJ1-4; no definite D call. The CDR3 is made up of 14 amino acids. Trimming pared 6 bases from V and 4 bases from J, leaving 12 bases between. Germline V CDR1 and CDR2: MNHEY, SVGAGI. The CDR3 coding sequence is TGTGCCAGCAGGCCAGGACGGATTAATGAAAAACTGTTTTTT. Protein sequence: CASRPGRINEKLFF.

This rearrangement joins TRBV10-1 to TRBJ2-1; no reliable D call. The V gene's germline CDR1 is WNHNN and CDR2 SYGVQD (reference sequence). CDR3 size: 13 residues. V lost 0 bases to trimming and J lost 9 bases, with 9 bases between them. The CDR3 sequence: CASSESWSGEQFF. As DNA, the CDR3 is TGCGCCAGCAGTGAGTCGTGGTCGGGTGAGCAGTTCTTC.

This clone was seen a few times. The rearrangement uses TRBV12-5 and TRBJ2-3, with D perhaps matching TRBD1 or TRBD2 (5 bases each). Germline V gene sequence: CDR1 LGHNT, CDR2 FRNRAP. The CDR3 loop spans 20 amino acids. Trimming left V 2 bases short and J 4 bases short, with 28 bases between. CDR3 sequence reads: CASGLPRYSRGPRGADTQYF. CDR3 sequence (DNA): TGTGCTAGTGGTTTGCCCAGGTACTCCCGGGGCCCCCGAGGGGCAGATACGCAGTATTTT.

The chain carries TRBV18 and TRBJ2-5; TRBD1 matches at 7 bases. The germline V gene has CDR1 KGHSH and CDR2 LQKENI. The V segment lost 3 bases and the J segment 1 base; nucleotides outside the gene matches: 5. The CDR3 covers 15 residues. CDR3 amino acids: CASSPGTDLQETQYF. The CDR3 DNA is TGTGCCAGCTCACCGGGGACAGACCTCCAAGAGACCCAGTACTTC.

The V and J genes are TRBV2 and TRBJ1-4; a weak D match, TRBD1 (6 bases). The germline V gene encodes CDR1 SNHLY and CDR2 FYNNEI. V dropped 6 bases and J dropped 8 bases, with 25 bases sitting between them. The CDR3 length is 17 residues. CDR3 nucleotide sequence: TGTGCCAGCAGGGGCCCCGGGACAAACTTTCAGAAGGAAAAACTGTTTTTT. It is translated as CASRGPGTNFQKEKLFF.

V is TRBV10-3 and J is TRBJ2-1; 7 nucleotides match TRBD1. The CDR3 contains 13 residues. Germline trimming cut 6 bases from V and 5 bases from J; bases unmatched to any gene: 4. Germline values: CDR1 ENHRY, CDR2 SYGVKD. CDR3 bases: TGTGCCATCAGCGGGACAGATAACAATGAGCAGTTCTTC. The encoded protein is CAISGTDNNEQFF.

Notes on this clone: The sample has other DNA sequences that encode this CDR3 too. V and J are TRBV14 and TRBJ1-1; D not certain. CDR3 length equals 14 residues. Germline V gene sequence: CDR1 SGHDN, CDR2 FVKESK. V was clipped by 1 base and J by 0 bases, with 6 bases between them. Here the CDR3 DNA reads TGTGCCAGCAGCCAAGCGGGCATGAACACTGAAGCTTTCTTT. The encoded protein is CASSQAGMNTEAFF.

The V gene is TRBV5-4, the J gene TRBJ2-1; TRBD1 matches at 7 bases. Trimming took 5 bases from V and 0 from J; bases not matched to a gene: 5. From germline, CDR1 is SGHNT and CDR2 YYREEE (reference sequence). CDR3 length: 15 residues. In DNA form, the CDR3 reads TGTGCCAGCAGTCATACAGGGGACTCCTACAATGAGCAGTTCTTC. Translating it yields CASSHTGDSYNEQFF.

V is TRBV28 and J is TRBJ1-5, with 9 positions matching TRBD1. CDR1 is MDHEN and CDR2 is SYDVKM in the germline V gene. This CDR3 spans 17 amino acids. Trimming took 6 bases from V and 2 from J; bases not matched to a gene: 11. The CDR3 spells CASRSFTGGAGNQPQHF. For the CDR3, the DNA is TGTGCCAGCAGGTCGTTTACAGGGGGCGCGGGCAATCAGCCCCAGCATTTT. Drawing the rest from reference TRBV28 and TRBJ1-5, the complete variable domain is DVKVTQSSRYLVKRTGEKVFLECVQDMDHENMFWYRQDPGLGLRLIYFSYDVKMKEKGDIPEGYSVSREKKERFSLILESASTNQTSMYLCASRSFTGGAGNQPQHFGDGTRLSIL.

This chain uses TRBV5-1 with TRBJ1-1, with D possibly matching TRBD1 (6 bases). V lost 5 bases and J 4 bases, leaving 12 bases between the germline ends. Germline values: CDR1 SGHRS, CDR2 YFSETQ. The CDR3 covers 13 residues. In nucleotides, the CDR3 is TGCGCCAGCAGGATCGAGGGGGGCACTGAAGCTTTCTTT. Its translation: CASRIEGGTEAFF.

The rearrangement uses TRBV6-5 and TRBJ1-2; possible D gene TRBD1, 5 bases. Germline values: CDR1 MNHEY, CDR2 SVGAGI. The CDR3 consists of 13 residues. Trimming took 0 bases from V and 4 from J, leaving 6 bases between them. CDR3 sequence reads: CASSYSGTYGYTF. CDR3 coding DNA: TGTGCCAGCAGTTACTCAGGGACCTATGGCTACACCTTC.

The CDR3 sequence: CASSAERTNTGELFF. The CDR3, as DNA: TGTGCCAGCAGTGCCGAGCGAACGAACACCGGGGAGCTGTTTTTT. The chain has TRBV2 and TRBJ2-2; D gene ambiguous. The CDR3 sequence is 15 residues long. V gave up 4 bases and J gave up 0 bases, with 9 bases separating them. The germline CDR1 and CDR2 sequences are SNHLY and FYNNEI.

The chain has TRBV28 and TRBJ1-4, with TRBD1 identical over 11 bases. V lost 6 bases, J lost 7 bases, and 13 bases stayed unmatched. Germline CDR1 and CDR2: MDHEN and SYDVKM. There are 17 residues in the CDR3. CDR3 amino acids: CASRANPGQGGSEKLFF. For the CDR3, the DNA is TGTGCCAGCAGGGCAAATCCGGGACAGGGGGGGAGTGAAAAACTGTTTTTT. Looking up the rest from reference TRBV28 and TRBJ1-4 gives the full variable domain: DVKVTQSSRYLVKRTGEKVFLECVQDMDHENMFWYRQDPGLGLRLIYFSYDVKMKEKGDIPEGYSVSREKKERFSLILESASTNQTSMYLCASRANPGQGGSEKLFFGSGTQLSVL.

V and J are TRBV10-2 and TRBJ1-5; D uncertain. V lost 2 bases, J lost 5 bases, and 13 bases lay in between. CDR3 length equals 15 residues. CDR1 WSHSY and CDR2 SAAADI come from the germline V gene. The CDR3: CASSEIPSSYQPQHF. CDR3 DNA sequence: TGCGCCAGCAGTGAGATCCCATCCTCCTATCAGCCCCAGCATTTT.

The CDR3 DNA reads TGTGCCAGCAGCTTGGGCCAAGTCGGCCGGGAGCTGTTTTTT. Encoded protein: CASSLGQVGRELFF. The rearrangement uses TRBV7-3 and TRBJ2-2; no clear D gene. Germline lookup yields CDR1 SGHTA and CDR2 FQGTGA. This CDR3 is 14 amino acids long. The ends were cut back, 3 bases at V and 9 bases at J, with 14 bases in the middle.

The rearrangement links TRBV28 to TRBJ2-5; D gene unclear. Germline values: CDR1 MDHEN, CDR2 SYDVKM. Trimming cost V 2 bases and J 5 bases, with 9 bases left between them. CDR3 length: 13 residues. CDR3 sequence (DNA): TGTGCCAGCAGTTTAAGGCTAGTGGAGACCCAGTACTTC. Protein: CASSLRLVETQYF.

J is TRBJ1-3 and V is TRBV5-1; D is possibly TRBD1 (5 bases). V lost 4 bases and J 6 bases, leaving 14 bases between the germline ends. The CDR3 extends over 14 amino acids. Germline V gene data show CDR1 as SGHRS and CDR2 as YFSETQ. The CDR3 DNA follows: TGCGCCAGCAGCCTCGATACGGGGGAAAACACCATATATTTT. This gives the protein CASSLDTGENTIYF.

The chain has TRBV19 and TRBJ1-1; D remains unclear. Germline-derived CDR1 and CDR2 are LNHDA and SQIVND (reference sequence). CDR3 length: 12 residues. V was cut by 5 bases and J by 3 bases, with 7 bases left in between. The CDR3 nucleotides read TGTGCCAGTAGTTTCCGGGACACTGAAGCTTTCTTT. It encodes CASSFRDTEAFF.

A single count supports this clone. This chain links TRBV5-1 with TRBJ1-4, with 9 positions matching TRBD1. V shed 4 bases, J shed 6 bases, and the junction held 4 bases outside the gene matches. CDR3 length: 14 residues. Germline V lookup: CDR1 SGHRS, CDR2 YFSETQ. In nucleotides, the CDR3 is TGCGCCAGCAGCGGGGGACAGGGATATGAAAAACTGTTTTTT. Residues: CASSGGQGYEKLFF.

The chain combines TRBV4-2 with TRBJ1-4; D not resolved. Germline V gives CDR1 LGHNA, CDR2 YNFKEQ. The V end lost 1 base, the J end lost 8 bases, and 14 bases lay between the germline ends. The CDR3 consists of 15 residues. The CDR3 nucleotides read TGTGCCAGCAGCCAAGTATCTGGGTTTAAGGAAAAACTGTTTTTT. Its translation is CASSQVSGFKEKLFF.

This chain links TRBV28 with TRBJ2-1, with D possibly matching TRBD2 (6 bases). The germline V and J ends were trimmed by 9 bases and 9 bases, with 24 bases remaining between them. CDR1 is MDHEN and CDR2 is SYDVKM in the germline V gene. The CDR3 contains 15 residues. This CDR3 reads CASLSAGSLGREQFF. The CDR3 region has the DNA TGTGCCAGTCTAAGTGCGGGATCATTAGGGCGTGAGCAGTTCTTC.